These 16 T cell receptor beta chains were sequenced from one sample in a study of cytomegalovirus exposure and HLA in healthy donors. PCR employed 60 Vbeta and 13 Jbeta primers. Assay used: immunoSEQ multiplex PCR; TCRdb lists only in-frame clones, some missing. The sample has roughly 150,000 clones, nearly 10% seen once; the top ten hold 1.8%. Sequenced input: PBMCs. The origin of the receptors is a man between 45 and 60 years old in good health and CMV-seronegative.

This clone was found a few times. The gene calls are TRBV19 and TRBJ2-2, with D unresolved. Germline CDR1 is LNHDA and CDR2 is SQIVND (reference sequence). CDR3 length: 16 amino acids. Trimming took 2 bases from V and 2 from J, leaving 12 bases between them. The CDR3, as DNA: TGTGCCAGTAGTATAAATTGGCAGACAAACACCGGGGAGCTGTTTTTT. Its translation: CASSINWQTNTGELFF.

The chain recombines TRBV4-1 with TRBJ2-2, with D possibly matching TRBD2 (5 bases). The CDR3 is 16 residues long. Germline-derived CDR1 and CDR2 are MGHRA and YSYEKL. Trimming stripped 0 bases from V and 6 bases from J, with 14 bases between. In DNA form, the CDR3 reads TGCGCCAGCAGCCAAGAACCCTTTGGGAGAGCCGGGGAGCTGTTTTTT. This sequence encodes CASSQEPFGRAGELFF.

This chain joins TRBV6-1 and TRBJ2-7; 8 nucleotides agree with TRBD1. CDR3 length equals 14 residues. Germline-derived CDR1 and CDR2 are MNHNS and SASEGT. Germline trimming cut 6 bases from V and 5 bases from J; bases unmatched to any gene: 9. Here the CDR3 reads CASRNRDRRDEQYF. In DNA form, the CDR3 reads TGTGCCAGCAGAAACCGGGACAGGAGGGACGAGCAGTACTTC.

The chain is built from TRBV30 and TRBJ1-6; the match to TRBD1 covers 8 bases. The junction had 10 bases not matched to a gene; V was cut back by 4 bases and J by 2 bases. The CDR3 extends over 17 amino acids. Per the germline V gene, CDR1 is GTSNPN and CDR2 is SVGIG (reference sequence). CDR3 in amino acids: CAWTNGQGRTYNSPLHF. The CDR3 DNA reads TGTGCCTGGACTAACGGACAGGGAAGGACCTATAATTCACCCCTCCACTTT.

This clone has just a few counts. V and J are TRBV6-6 and TRBJ1-1; D might be TRBD1 (6 bases). Germline CDR1 MNHNY, CDR2 SVGAGI (reference sequence). The CDR3 totals 14 residues. Trimming left V 1 base short and J 1 base short, with 7 bases between. The CDR3: CASSYWGQNTEAFF. CDR3 DNA sequence: TGTGCCAGCAGTTACTGGGGGCAGAACACTGAAGCTTTCTTT.

This clone was picked up a small number of times. The rearrangement uses TRBV6-1 and TRBJ1-4; 8 nucleotides agree with TRBD1. The CDR3 spans 15 residues. Germline V gene data show CDR1 as MNHNS and CDR2 as SASEGT. J lost 8 bases, V lost 3 bases, and 8 bases had no gene match. The CDR3: CASSEPGTGHEKLFF. In nucleotides, the CDR3 is TGTGCCAGCAGTGAGCCCGGGACAGGTCACGAAAAACTGTTTTTT.

The CDR3 DNA follows: TGTGCCAGCAGTAAGTCGGGATCTCAAAACTATGGCTACACCTTC. Protein sequence: CASSKSGSQNYGYTF. The V and J genes are TRBV6-5 and TRBJ1-2; D not certain. V was pared by 5 bases and J by 2 bases, with 15 bases between. CDR1 is MNHEY, CDR2 SVGAGI, per germline. This CDR3 comprises 15 residues.

The chain couples TRBV5-1 to TRBJ2-3, with 10 bases lining up with TRBD2. Germline V lookup: CDR1 SGHRS, CDR2 YFSETQ. CDR3 length: 15 residues. V shed 4 bases and J 8 bases; nucleotides not matched to a gene: 10. In DNA, the CDR3 is TGCGCCAGCAGCCAAACTAGCGGGGATCTCGGTACGCAGTATTTT. It encodes CASSQTSGDLGTQYF.

This clone has more than one count but fewer than ten. Written as DNA, the CDR3 is TGCGCCAGCAGCCTGGAGGGAGGGGGAGGGGACAATGAGCAGTTCTTC. Encoded protein: CASSLEGGGGDNEQFF. V usage is TRBV4-1 and J usage is TRBJ2-1; D is possibly TRBD2 (7 bases). The CDR3 is 16 residues long. CDR1 and CDR2 (germline): MGHRA, YSYEKL. The ends were cut back, 4 bases at V and 5 bases at J, with 18 bases in the middle.

Notes on this clone: Its ends do not fully match the called genes, so a read error is possible. Other DNA sequences within the sample encode an identical CDR3. The V and J genes are TRBV2 and TRBJ2-7; 9 bases match TRBD1. Germline V gene lookup returns CDR1 SNHLY and CDR2 FYNNEI. There are 12 residues in the CDR3. CDR3 bases: TGTGCAAGCAAAGAGGACAGGGGTGAGCAGTACTTC. This codes for CASKEDRGEQYF.

J is TRBJ2-3 and V is TRBV18; 9 bases line up with TRBD2. This CDR3 contains 16 residues. CDR1 and CDR2 (germline): KGHSH, LQKENI. J gave up 5 bases and V 6 bases, and 12 bases lay outside the gene matches. The CDR3: CASSVTTAGGIDTQYF. CDR3 bases: TGTGCCAGCTCCGTTACCACAGCGGGAGGTATAGATACGCAGTATTTT. Using reference TRBV18 and TRBJ2-3 for the parts outside the CDR3, the full variable domain is NAGVMQNPRHLVRRRGQEARLRCSPMKGHSHVYWYRQLPEEGLKFMVYLQKENIIDESGMPKERFSAEFPKEGPSILRIQQVVRGDSAAYFCASSVTTAGGIDTQYFGPGTRLTVL.

J is TRBJ2-3 and V is TRBV5-1; 7 nucleotides align to TRBD1. The CDR3 covers 16 residues. The V and J ends lost 0 bases and 2 bases, in that order; junction bases with no gene match: 6. Germline CDR1 and CDR2: SGHRS and YFSETQ. The CDR3 is CASSLGQGTPTDTQYF. CDR3 coding DNA: TGCGCCAGCAGCTTGGGACAGGGAACCCCCACAGATACGCAGTATTTT.

The V and J genes are TRBV29-1 and TRBJ2-3; 8 positions match TRBD1. CDR3 size: 16 residues. Germline V gene lookup returns CDR1 SQVTM and CDR2 ANQGSEA. Germline trimming cut 6 bases from V and 1 base from J; bases unmatched to any gene: 12. CDR3: CSVEWTGIVGTDTQYF. CDR3 coding DNA: TGCAGCGTCGAATGGACAGGGATCGTGGGCACAGATACGCAGTATTTT.

This clone was seen a handful of times. The CDR3 DNA reads as TGTGCCAGCAGCTCGCCAGCGACGGCGACTCGGGAGCAGTACTTC. Translating it yields CASSSPATATREQYF. The V gene is TRBV5-4, the J gene TRBJ2-7; no firm D call. The CDR3 has 15 residues. Trimming shortened V by 3 bases and J by 7 bases, and 20 bases separated the two germline ends. CDR1 and CDR2 (germline): SGHNT, YYREEE (reference sequence). The full variable domain, completed using reference TRBV5-4 and TRBJ2-7, is ETGVTQSPTHLIKTRGQQVTLRCSSQSGHNTVSWYQQALGQGPQFIFQYYREEENGRGNFPPRFSGLQFPNYSSELNVNALELDDSALYLCASSSPATATREQYFGPGTRLTVT.

The chain recombines TRBV18 with TRBJ2-3, with 8 positions matching TRBD2. The V gene end was trimmed by 3 bases and the J gene end by 2 bases; junction bases not matched to a gene: 7. The CDR3 is 16 residues long. Germline loops: CDR1 KGHSH, CDR2 LQKENI. The CDR3 spells CASSPQLAGPTDTQYF. The DNA for the CDR3 is TGTGCCAGCTCACCCCAGCTAGCGGGCCCCACAGATACGCAGTATTTT.

This rearrangement joins TRBV5-4 to TRBJ2-3; 9 bases are a match to TRBD2. Germline V gene data show CDR1 as SGHNT and CDR2 as YYREEE (reference sequence). The CDR3 runs 15 residues. V lost 4 bases, J lost 4 bases, and 7 bases stayed unmatched. This chain's CDR3 is CASSRLAALSDTQYF. CDR3 in DNA: TGTGCCAGCAGCCGACTAGCGGCTCTCTCAGATACGCAGTATTTT. Full variable domain (rest looked up from reference TRBV5-4 and TRBJ2-3): ETGVTQSPTHLIKTRGQQVTLRCSSQSGHNTVSWYQQALGQGPQFIFQYYREEENGRGNFPPRFSGLQFPNYSSELNVNALELDDSALYLCASSRLAALSDTQYFGPGTRLTVL.